The T cell receptor beta chain under discussion was sequenced for a study of shared clonotypes between healthy human individuals. This CDR3 comprises 15 residues. Germline-derived CDR1 and CDR2 are GTSNPN and SVGIG (reference sequence). V lost 0 bases, J lost 4 bases, and 15 bases lay in between. The data were produced by immunoSEQ multiplex PCR, yet TCRdb's version contains in-frame clones alone and is incomplete. The profile shows 2 million to 3 million clones, over 85% of them singletons. This clone occurred once. The chain links TRBV30 to TRBJ1-1, with D possibly matching TRBD1 (6 bases). The specimen sequenced was naive CD4+ T cells from PBMCs. The subset: CD45RA+ positively selected. The receptor comes from a young man in good health. Some clones in this sample may be carry-over from other donors' samples. The CDR3 region has the DNA TGTGCCTGGAGTGTAAGGAACAGGGTCTCCACTGAAGCTTTCTTT. Translating gives CAWSVRNRVSTEAFF.